This T cell receptor beta chain was profiled in a study of T cell repertoires in cytomegalovirus infection. Whole-study findings and limits: Dominating the ex vivo response were HLA-C-restricted CMV-specific TCR beta clonotypes.

The trim removed 5 bases at V and 14 bases at J, leaving 8 bases unmatched. The CDR3 totals 13 residues. Germline values: CDR1 SGHVS, CDR2 FQNEAQ. Of note for this clonotype: Antigen: not known.

Each CDR3 protein is one row after TCRdb ran MiXCR on the reads. The sample lists hundreds of thousands of distinct CDR3 sequences; about 39% were seen once. This material consisted of cultured PBMCs, taken from culture after CMV antigen stimulation. The chain uses TRBV7-8 and TRBJ1-6, with 8 bases aligning to TRBD1. This receptor was identified in a human donor in good health (CMV status not recorded). Some clones in this sample may be carry-over from other donors' samples. The CDR3 DNA reads as TGTGCCAGCAGCCCCAGGGACAGGCAAACCCTCCACTTT. Translation: CASSPRDRQTLHF.